This T cell receptor (beta chain) was documented in a study of response to subunit inactivated influenza vaccine. Overall study findings and caveats: The authors suggested that few new T cells are recruited per seasonal influenza vaccination.

MiXCR, run by TCRdb on the RT-PCR reads, gives a single entry per CDR3 protein. The sample holds about 620,000 distinct CDR3 sequences; approximately 10% are singletons and the top ten take about 9.4%. The CDR3 is 18 residues long. Germline values: CDR1 SGHRS, CDR2 YFSETQ. V lost 0 bases and J lost 4; bases outside the gene matches: 9. Regarding this clonotype: Its antigen is unknown.

The sample consisted of PBMCs from blood, taken on the day of vaccination. The receptor's source is a man between 50 and 59 years old who received an inactivated influenza vaccine. The J gene is TRBJ2-2, the V gene TRBV5-1; 10 bases match TRBD2. CDR3 region: CASSLGLAGASITGELFF. CDR3 bases: TGCGCCAGCAGCTTGGGGCTAGCGGGAGCATCGATCACCGGGGAGCTGTTTTTT.